Given below is one T cell receptor beta chain in context. These data come from a study of control samples from healthy donors and cancer patients. TCRdb's copy holds only in-frame clones and misses some; the assay was immunoSEQ multiplex PCR. The data show over 85,000 clones, with approximately 88% seen just once and about 35% held by the top ten. V dropped 2 bases and J dropped 2 bases, with 15 bases sitting between them. The length of the CDR3 is 16 residues. CDR1 is SGDLS and CDR2 is YYNGEE in the germline V gene. This sequence joins TRBV9 and TRBJ2-3, with a tentative D call TRBD2 (6 bases). This receptor was obtained from a man aged 65 to 79 with lung cancer. The sequenced material came from PBMCs. CDR3 protein: CASSVAPGLSTDTQYF. The CDR3 DNA follows: TGTGCCAGCAGCGTCGCCCCGGGACTTTCCACAGATACGCAGTATTTT.